This passage covers 20 T cell receptor beta chains from one sample sequenced in a study of T-cell memory formation after mild COVID-19. TCRdb recomputed calls from the 5' RACE reads with MiXCR, one row per CDR3 protein. The table records under 50,000 distinct CDR3 sequences, roughly 9.8% of them present only once. The sample was PBMCs or a T cell subset sorted from them (not recorded which). Receptor source: an adult woman who had mild COVID-19 (a few samples of this study predate the infection). Cell type and time point are not known.

Only a few counts were recorded for this clonotype. The chain joins TRBV20-1 to TRBJ2-5; TRBD2 might be the D (5 bases). V was cut by 4 bases and J by 6 bases, with 21 bases left in between. The CDR3 covers 15 residues. Germline CDR1 DFQATT, CDR2 SNEGSKA (reference sequence). This CDR3 is CSAMAPGRGLQTQYF. CDR3 sequence (DNA): TGCAGTGCTATGGCCCCGGGCCGAGGGCTTCAGACCCAGTACTTC.

This clonotype was found many times. The genes are TRBV11-2 and TRBJ2-6; D unresolved. The CDR3 has 16 amino acids. V was trimmed by 0 bases and J by 1 base, leaving 7 bases between them. Germline CDR1 reads SGHAT; CDR2 reads FQNNGV. The CDR3 DNA reads as TGTGCCAGCAGCTTAGACGTCGGGTCTGGGGCCAACGTCCTGACTTTC. Protein: CASSLDVGSGANVLTF.

This chain connects TRBV24-1 to TRBJ1-4; 7 nucleotides align to TRBD1. The junction had 8 bases not matched to a gene; V was cut back by 7 bases and J by 7 bases. CDR1 is KGHDR and CDR2 is SFDVKD in the germline V gene. The CDR3 has 14 amino acids. The chain's CDR3 is CATSRAGGGEKLFF. The CDR3 DNA follows: TGTGCCACCAGCCGGGCAGGGGGTGGTGAAAAACTGTTTTTT.

This clonotype was recorded many times. The J gene is TRBJ2-6, the V gene TRBV12-3 or TRBV12-4; possibly TRBD1 for D (6 bases). This CDR3 is 15 amino acids long. V gave up 9 bases and J gave up 1 base, with 13 bases separating them. CDR3 bases: TGTGCCAGTTTGCTCAGGGGTTCTGGGGCCAACGTCCTGACTTTC. This codes for CASLLRGSGANVLTF.

The genes are TRBV9 and TRBJ2-1; D unclear. CDR1 and CDR2 (germline): SGDLS, YYNGEE. The CDR3 is made up of 14 amino acids. The V end lost 0 bases, the J end lost 9 bases, and 13 bases lay between the germline ends. The CDR3 DNA reads as TGTGCCAGCAGCGTAGATCCAGTTCCTAGTGAGCAGTTCTTC. As protein: CASSVDPVPSEQFF.

This clonotype was seen ten or more times. The V gene is TRBV7-3, the J gene TRBJ2-3, with D unresolved. Germline CDR1 is SGHTA and CDR2 is FQGTGA. This CDR3 has 14 residues. V was shortened by 2 bases and J by 1 base, with 7 bases between the two germline ends. The DNA for the CDR3 is TGTGCCAGCAGCTTAGGGGTCCGCACAGATACGCAGTATTTT. This gives the protein CASSLGVRTDTQYF.

This clonotype was seen a handful of times. V and J are TRBV5-1 and TRBJ2-2; the match to TRBD2 covers 13 bases. V trimming: 3 bases; J trimming: 0 bases; junction bases outside the gene matches: 2. The CDR3 length is 17 residues. Germline CDR1 is SGHRS and CDR2 is YFSETQ. Written as DNA, the CDR3 is TGCGCCAGCAGCTGGACTAGCGGGAGCCCGAACACCGGGGAGCTGTTTTTT. Translation gives CASSWTSGSPNTGELFF.

This clonotype appeared a few times. The V call is TRBV10-3, the J call TRBJ2-7, with 11 bases identical to TRBD1. Germline assignment: CDR1 ENHRY and CDR2 SYGVKD. V was pared by 5 bases and J by 7 bases, with 7 bases of the junction left unmatched. This CDR3 has 14 amino acids. CDR3 nucleotides: TGTGCCATCAGTCTGGGACAGGGGGGCGGGGAGCAGTACTTC. It specifies CAISLGQGGGEQYF.

The table lists this clonotype with a few counts. V usage is TRBV20-1 and J usage is TRBJ2-2, with D maybe TRBD2 (7 bases). V gave up 2 bases and J gave up 5 bases, with 15 bases separating them. Germline loops: CDR1 DFQATT, CDR2 SNEGSKA (reference sequence). The CDR3 length is 15 residues. CDR3 in DNA: TGCAGTGCTAGAATAGCGGAGGGGGGGACCGGGGAGCTGTTTTTT. This encodes CSARIAEGGTGELFF.

As DNA, the CDR3 is TGTGCCAGCAGTGAGTCCCGGGACAGCCATGGCTACACCTTC. It translates to CASSESRDSHGYTF. The chain couples TRBV2 to TRBJ1-2; TRBD1 aligns across 7 bases. Germline trimming cut 3 bases from V and 6 bases from J; bases unmatched to any gene: 7. Germline V gene lookup returns CDR1 SNHLY and CDR2 FYNNEI. The CDR3 is made up of 14 amino acids.

V gene TRBV7-8 combines with J gene TRBJ2-1; 9 bases are a match to TRBD2. The V and J ends lost 2 bases and 8 bases, in that order; junction bases with no gene match: 7. The germline V gene encodes CDR1 SGHVS and CDR2 FQNEAQ. The CDR3 sequence is 15 residues long. This CDR3 is CASSLSLAGTHEQFF. The CDR3 DNA follows: TGTGCCAGCAGCTTAAGTCTAGCGGGAACCCATGAGCAGTTCTTC.

V is TRBV20-1 and J is TRBJ1-5; D is undetermined. The CDR3 runs 13 residues. Germline CDR1 is DFQATT and CDR2 is SNEGSKA (reference sequence). Trimming cost V 5 bases and J 7 bases, with 15 bases left between them. CDR3 sequence (DNA): TGCAGTGCTCCCGAGGTTGGGGAACAGCCCCAGCATTTT. Translating it yields CSAPEVGEQPQHF.

This clonotype has a handful of counts. The chain employs TRBV7-9 and TRBJ1-2, with a weak D call TRBD1 (5 bases). The V gene's germline CDR1 is SEHNR and CDR2 FQNEAQ (reference sequence). The CDR3 has 17 residues. V lost 1 base and J 9 bases, leaving 24 bases between the germline ends. CDR3 in DNA: TGTGCCAGCAGCTTAGGCCTCGGAGGCAGGGCAAGTAAACGCTACACCTTC. Translating it yields CASSLGLGGRASKRYTF.

A few counts support this clonotype. This chain connects TRBV12-5 to TRBJ1-1; the D gene is possibly TRBD1 (5 bases). CDR1 is LGHNT and CDR2 is FRNRAP in the germline V gene. With 2 bases removed from V and 7 bases from J, the gap between germline ends came to 11 bases. This CDR3 comprises 13 residues. In DNA form, the CDR3 reads TGTGCTAGTGGTTTGTACCGGGACGTTGAAGCTTTCTTT. Translation gives CASGLYRDVEAFF.

This clonotype was detected ten times or more. CDR3 DNA sequence: TGCGCCAGCAGCCAAGAAGGAGACTTTGGCAGAACAGATACGCAGTATTTT. This encodes CASSQEGDFGRTDTQYF. The V and J genes are TRBV4-3 and TRBJ2-3; D is ambiguous. Germline V gene lookup returns CDR1 LGHNA and CDR2 YSLEER. Trimming took off 0 bases at V and 3 bases at J, with 16 bases between the two ends. CDR3 length equals 17 residues.

This clonotype was counted a few times. V usage is TRBV24-1 and J usage is TRBJ2-5; 9 bases are shared with TRBD1. Germline trimming cut 4 bases from V and 2 bases from J; bases unmatched to any gene: 4. This CDR3 is 15 amino acids long. The germline V gene encodes CDR1 KGHDR and CDR2 SFDVKD. The CDR3 nucleotides read TGTGCCACCAGTGAGGGTGGGACAGGGCAAGAGACCCAGTACTTC. Encoded protein: CATSEGGTGQETQYF.

On this clonotype itself: The CDR3 end shows no conserved phenylalanine or tryptophan, and so a read error is likely. The V and J genes are TRBV5-1 and TRBJ2-7, with 7 bases lining up with TRBD1. Germline CDR1 and CDR2: SGHRS and YFSETQ. The CDR3 runs 14 residues. The ends lost 4 bases at V and 5 bases at J; junction bases unmatched: 9. The CDR3 region has the DNA TGCGCCAGCAGCGAGCCGACAGGGCTGCACGAGCAGTACTTA. It is translated as CASSEPTGLHEQYL.

A few counts support this clonotype. The rearrangement links TRBV9 to TRBJ1-3, with D perhaps matching TRBD1 (6 bases). Trimming cost V 0 bases and J 4 bases, with 14 bases left between them. Germline CDR1 is SGDLS and CDR2 is YYNGEE. CDR3 length: 16 residues. CDR3 nucleotide sequence: TGTGCCAGCAGCGTAGAGGCAACAGGGTTGGGAAACACCATATATTTT. Its translation: CASSVEATGLGNTIYF. The full variable domain, with the rest looked up from reference TRBV9 and TRBJ1-3, is DSGVTQTPKHLITATGQRVTLRCSPRSGDLSVYWYQQSLDQGLQFLIQYYNGEERAKGNILERFSAQQFPDLHSELNLSSLELGDSALYFCASSVEATGLGNTIYFGEGSWLTVV.

This clonotype was counted only a few times. This rearrangement joins TRBV12-3 or TRBV12-4 to TRBJ1-5, with D uncertain. V dropped 7 bases and J dropped 7 bases, with 20 bases sitting between them. The CDR3 loop spans 15 amino acids. DNA of the CDR3: TGTGCCAGCAAAGGTCTAGGCAGAGGGCGGCAGCCCCAGCATTTT. Amino acid sequence: CASKGLGRGRQPQHF.

V is TRBV29-1 and J is TRBJ2-7; 7 nucleotides agree with TRBD1. The germline CDR1 and CDR2 sequences are SQVTM and ANQGSEA. V was pared by 3 bases and J by 2 bases, with 4 bases of the junction left unmatched. The CDR3 is 13 amino acids. CDR3: CSVDEGQAYEQYF. The CDR3 nucleotides are TGCAGCGTTGATGAAGGACAGGCCTACGAGCAGTACTTC.